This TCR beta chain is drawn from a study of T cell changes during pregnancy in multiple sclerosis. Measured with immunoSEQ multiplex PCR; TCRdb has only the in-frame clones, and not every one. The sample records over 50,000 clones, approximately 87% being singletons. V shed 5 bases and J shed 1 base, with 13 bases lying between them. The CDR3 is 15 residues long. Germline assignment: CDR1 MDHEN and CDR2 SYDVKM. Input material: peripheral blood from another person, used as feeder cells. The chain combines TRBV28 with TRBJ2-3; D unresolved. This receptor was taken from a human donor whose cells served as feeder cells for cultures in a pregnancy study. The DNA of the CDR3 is TGTGCCAGCAGTACCCCTCGCCGCCGCACAGATACGCAGTATTTT. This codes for CASSTPRRRTDTQYF.